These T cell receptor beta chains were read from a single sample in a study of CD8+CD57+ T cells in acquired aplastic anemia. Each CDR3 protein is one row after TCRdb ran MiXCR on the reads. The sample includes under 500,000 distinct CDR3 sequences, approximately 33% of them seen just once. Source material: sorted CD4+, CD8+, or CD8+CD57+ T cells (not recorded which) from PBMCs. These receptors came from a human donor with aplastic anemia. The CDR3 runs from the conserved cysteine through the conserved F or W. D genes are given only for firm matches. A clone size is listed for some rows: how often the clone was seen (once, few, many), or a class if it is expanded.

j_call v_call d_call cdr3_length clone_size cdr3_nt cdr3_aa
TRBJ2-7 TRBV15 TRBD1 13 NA TGTGCCACCAGGAGACAGGGGACGAACGAGCAGTACTTC CATRRQGTNEQYF
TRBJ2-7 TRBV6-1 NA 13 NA TGTGCCAGCAGTGGTGAAGGAAACTACGAGCAGTACTTC CASSGEGNYEQYF
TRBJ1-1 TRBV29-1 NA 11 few TGCAGCGTTGAAAGGCAGTATGAAGCTTTCTTT CSVERQYEAFF
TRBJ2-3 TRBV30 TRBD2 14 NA TGTGCCTGGAGTCGGGTGCGGGAGTCAGATACGCAGTATTTT CAWSRVRESDTQYF
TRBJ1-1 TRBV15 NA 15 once TGTGCCACCAGCAGAGGGGCCGGGATGAACACTGAAGCTTTCTTT CATSRGAGMNTEAFF
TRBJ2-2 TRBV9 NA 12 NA TGTGCCAGCAGCGTAGCGGCCGGGGAGCTGTTTTTT CASSVAAGELFF
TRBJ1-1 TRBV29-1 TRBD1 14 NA TGCCGCGAATGCAGGGGGCTAGGGGTACGTGAAGCTTTCTTT CRECRGLGVREAFF
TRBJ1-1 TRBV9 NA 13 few TGTGCCAGCAGCACCAAATGGGACACTGAAGCTTTCTTT CASSTKWDTEAFF
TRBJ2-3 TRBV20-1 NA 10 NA TGCAGTGACTACACAGATACGCAGTATTTT CSDYTDTQYF
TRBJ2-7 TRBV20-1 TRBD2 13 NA TGCAGTGCTAGGTCTAGCGGATACTACGAGCAGTACTTC CSARSSGYYEQYF
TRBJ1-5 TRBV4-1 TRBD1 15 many TGCGCCAGCAGCCCAGGACAGGGGGCCGATCAGCCCCAGCATTTT CASSPGQGADQPQHF
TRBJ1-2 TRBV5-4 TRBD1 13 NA TGTGCCAGCAGCCCCGGGACAGAGCCAGCGCTCACCTTC CASSPGTEPALTF
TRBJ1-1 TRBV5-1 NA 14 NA TGCGCCAGCAGCTTCGGTGTCACGAACACTGAAGCTTTCTTT CASSFGVTNTEAFF
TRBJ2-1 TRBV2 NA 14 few TGTGCCAGCAGTTTCAGGGAATCCGACAATGAGCAGTTCTTC CASSFRESDNEQFF
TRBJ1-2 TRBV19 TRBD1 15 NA TGTGCCAGTAGTGACGGGACAGGTTCACTTTATGGCTACACCTTC CASSDGTGSLYGYTF
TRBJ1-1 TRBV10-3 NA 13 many TGTGCCATCAGTGTGACAGGGAACACTGAAGCTTTCTTT CAISVTGNTEAFF
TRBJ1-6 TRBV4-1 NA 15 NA TGCGCCAGCAGCCAACGGCAGGAGTACAATTCACCCCTCCACTTT CASSQRQEYNSPLHF
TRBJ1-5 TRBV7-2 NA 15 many TGTGCCAGCAGCTATCGAGGAGGTAGCAATCAGCCCCAGCATTTT CASSYRGGSNQPQHF
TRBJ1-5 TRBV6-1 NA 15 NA TGTGCCAGCAGTGGGACTCTTAATGGCAATCAGCCCCAGCATTTT CASSGTLNGNQPQHF
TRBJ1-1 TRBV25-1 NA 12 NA TGTGCCAGCTCACCACCCGGGTCCGAAGCTTTCTTT CASSPPGSEAFF
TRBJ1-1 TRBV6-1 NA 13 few TGTGCCAGCAGAACGACGGTGAACACTGAAGCTTTCTTT CASRTTVNTEAFF
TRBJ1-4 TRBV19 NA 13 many TGTGCCAGTAGTATCGGCAGTAATGAAAAACTGTTTTTT CASSIGSNEKLFF
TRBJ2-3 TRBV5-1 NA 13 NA TGCGCCAGCAGTTGGGGAGGAGCAGATACGCAGTATTTT CASSWGGADTQYF
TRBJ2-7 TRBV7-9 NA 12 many TGTGCCAGCAGCTCATCGGGCTTCGAGCAGTACTTC CASSSSGFEQYF
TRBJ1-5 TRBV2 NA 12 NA TGTGCCAGCAGGGCGACAGGCGTTCCCCAGCATTTT CASRATGVPQHF
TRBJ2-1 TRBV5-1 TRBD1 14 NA TGCGCCAGCAGCCTGGGACAGTCCTACAATGAGCAGTTCTTC CASSLGQSYNEQFF
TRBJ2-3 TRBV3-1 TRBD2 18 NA TGTGCCAGCAGCCAAGATTGGGGACTAGTTCAATACACAGATACGCAGTATTTT CASSQDWGLVQYTDTQYF
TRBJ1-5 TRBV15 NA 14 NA TGTGCCACCAGCAGTGAGGGTGGAAATCAGCCCCAGCATTTT CATSSEGGNQPQHF
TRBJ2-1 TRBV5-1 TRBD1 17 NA TGCGCCAGCAGCTTGGAGGGTTCGGGGACAGGGAACAATGAGCAGTTCTTC CASSLEGSGTGNNEQFF
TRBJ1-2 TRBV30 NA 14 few TGTGCCTGGAGTGTACGGAGGAGGGTGGAAGGCTACACCTTC CAWSVRRRVEGYTF
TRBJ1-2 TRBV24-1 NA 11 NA TGTGCGACAGAATATAGTTATGGCTACACCTTC CATEYSYGYTF
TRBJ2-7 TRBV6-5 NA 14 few TGTGCCAGCAGTTACGGCGGAGGGGCCTACGAGCAGTACTTC CASSYGGGAYEQYF
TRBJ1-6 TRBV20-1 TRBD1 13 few TGCAGAGGACGGACAGGGGATAATTCACCCCTCCACTTT CRGRTGDNSPLHF
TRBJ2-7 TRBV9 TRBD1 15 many TGTGCCAGCAGCGTACGACAGGGGCCCGTCTACGAGCAGTACTTC CASSVRQGPVYEQYF
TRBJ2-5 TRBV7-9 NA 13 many TGTGCCAGTATGTCTTGGGAGCAAGAGACCCAGTACTTC CASMSWEQETQYF
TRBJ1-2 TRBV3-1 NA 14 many TGTGCCAGCAGCCAAGTTGGAGGGGGGGGTGGCTACACCTTC CASSQVGGGGGYTF
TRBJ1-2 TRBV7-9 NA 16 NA TGTGCCAGCAGCTCCAACCTCGCGACACTCAACTATGGCTGCACCTTC CASSSNLATLNYGCTF
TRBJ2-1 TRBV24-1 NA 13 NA TGTGCCACCAGTGATTTATTCCGTAATGAGCAGTTCTTC CATSDLFRNEQFF
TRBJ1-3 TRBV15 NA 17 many TGTGCCACCAGCAGAGATCCTAGACGGACGACTGGAAACACCATATATTTT CATSRDPRRTTGNTIYF
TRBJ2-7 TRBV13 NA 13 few TGTGCCAGCAGCTCAAACGACGGCTACGAGCAGTACTTC CASSSNDGYEQYF
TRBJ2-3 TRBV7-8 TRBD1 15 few TGTGCCAGCAGCTTAAAGGACAGGGAAACAGATACGCAGTATTTT CASSLKDRETDTQYF
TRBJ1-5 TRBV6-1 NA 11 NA TGTGCCAGCAGTAGGGCGCAGCCCCAGCATTTT CASSRAQPQHF
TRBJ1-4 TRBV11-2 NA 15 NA TGTGCCAGCAGCTTAGACGGGGGCGCCTATGAAAAACTGTTTTTT CASSLDGGAYEKLFF
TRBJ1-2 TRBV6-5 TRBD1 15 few TGTGCCAGCAGTTACATGGACAGGGCTAGTTTTGGCTACACCTTC CASSYMDRASFGYTF
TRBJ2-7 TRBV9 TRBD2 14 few TGTGCCAGCAGCGGAGCGGGGACCTCCTACGAGCAGTACTTC CASSGAGTSYEQYF
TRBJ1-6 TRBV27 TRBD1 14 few TGTGCCAGCAGTCGGGACAGTCATAATTCACCCCTCCACTTT CASSRDSHNSPLHF
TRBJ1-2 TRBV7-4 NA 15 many TGTGCCAGCAGCGGCTCGGGCGGGAGAAACTATGGCTACACCTTC CASSGSGGRNYGYTF
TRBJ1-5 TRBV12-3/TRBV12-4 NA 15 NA TGTGCCAGTTCCAGGGCAGGGGTTAATAATCAGCCCCAGCATTTT CASSRAGVNNQPQHF
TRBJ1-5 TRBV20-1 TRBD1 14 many TGCAGTGCTGAGGGACAGCGCCTAAATCAGCCCCAGCATTTT CSAEGQRLNQPQHF
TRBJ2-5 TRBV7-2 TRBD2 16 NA TGTGCCAGCAGCTCCCGACTAGCGGGGGGGCAAGGGATCCAGTACTTC CASSSRLAGGQGIQYF
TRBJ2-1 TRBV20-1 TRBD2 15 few TGCAGTGCGGACCTACTAGCGGGAAGTTACAATGAGCAGTTCTTC CSADLLAGSYNEQFF
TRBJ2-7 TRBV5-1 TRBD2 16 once TGCGCCAGCAGCTTGGAGGGACTAGCGGGAGAGAACGAGCAGTACTTC CASSLEGLAGENEQYF
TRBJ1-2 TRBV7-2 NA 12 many TGTGCCAGCAGCTTAGAATCCAGCGGCTACACCTTC CASSLESSGYTF
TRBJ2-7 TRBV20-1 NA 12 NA TGCAGTGCTAGACGGACAGCCTACGAGCAGTACTTC CSARRTAYEQYF